This TCR beta chain came from a study of OX40 agonist ivuxolimab in advanced cancers. As for the study in general: Males comprised 75% to 90% of the group, whose mean age was roughly 64 years (range about 20 to 79).

V dropped 2 bases and J dropped 3; count of bases not matched to a gene: 0. Per the germline V gene, CDR1 is MNHEY and CDR2 is SMNVEV (reference sequence). This CDR3 comprises 15 residues. Autoimmune disease history or systemic immunosuppression excluded patients. Data came from immunoSEQ multiplex PCR; TCRdb stores just in-frame clones and leaves some out. The table lists roughly 62,000 clones, more than 70% of them singletons. Sequenced here: CD4+ or CD8+ T cells sorted from blood, sampled in a trial of the OX40 agonist ivuxolimab. This receptor was obtained from an adult with an advanced solid tumor such as melanoma, head and neck, liver or kidney cancer. The genes are TRBV27 and TRBJ2-2; 10 nucleotides match TRBD1. The CDR3 sequence is CASSLGTGDTGELFF. CDR3 nucleotides: TGTGCCAGCAGTTTAGGGACAGGGGACACCGGGGAGCTGTTTTTT.